This T cell receptor beta chain was captured by sequencing in a study of shared clonotypes between healthy human individuals. As for the study in general: Participating donors consisted of a couple of women and a few men aged 18 to 49. For every donor, three CD4 naive, three CD4 memory, two CD8 naive and one CD8 memory plates were used.

Deep was the level used in running the assay. Sequencing was performed with immunoSEQ multiplex PCR; in TCRdb, only in-frame clones are kept and a portion is missing. This table has some 2,100,000 clones, 95% appearing once. Per the germline V gene, CDR1 is SGHRS and CDR2 is YFSETQ. There are 17 residues in the CDR3. The V and J ends lost 0 bases and 10 bases, in that order; junction bases with no gene match: 11. The sequenced sample consisted of naive CD4+ T cells sorted from blood. The subset here: CD45RA+ positively selected. The rearrangement links TRBV5-1 to TRBJ1-6; 9 nucleotides align to TRBD1. The source is a man aged 18 to 29 in good health. CDR3 protein: CASSLGTGQGSNSPLHF. The CDR3 region has the DNA TGCGCCAGCAGCTTGGGTACGGGACAGGGTTCGAACTCACCCCTCCACTTT. Based on the CDR3 plus reference TRBV5-1 and TRBJ1-6, the full variable domain is KAGVTQTPRYLIKTRGQQVTLSCSPISGHRSVSWYQQTPGQGLQFLFEYFSETQRNKGNFPGRFSGRQFSNSRSEMNVSTLELGDSALYLCASSLGTGQGSNSPLHFGNGTRLTVT.